The table lists the clone carrying this T cell receptor (beta chain) with a few counts. The CDR3 runs to 15 residues. Unmatched junction bases numbered 5, after V lost 6 bases and J lost 1 base. The V gene's germline CDR1 is WSHSY and CDR2 SAAADI. The sample originates from a study of OX40 agonist ivuxolimab in advanced cancers. The data were produced by immunoSEQ multiplex PCR, yet TCRdb's version contains in-frame clones alone and is incomplete. The sample has 30,000 to 40,000 clones; around 85% are singletons. Material: CD4+ or CD8+ T cells sorted from blood, obtained in a trial of the OX40 agonist ivuxolimab. The chain recombines TRBV10-2 with TRBJ1-3, with 8 positions matching TRBD1. The clonotype comes from an adult with an advanced solid tumor such as melanoma, head and neck, liver or kidney cancer. CDR3 bases: TGCGCCAGCAGATCCGGACAGGGATCTGGAAACACCATATATTTT. Protein product: CASRSGQGSGNTIYF.